The 18 T cell receptor beta chains presented below share a single source sample, sequenced in a study of blood T cell repertoires in COVID-19. Here immunoSEQ multiplex PCR was the method, and the copy in TCRdb shows in-frame clones only, minus some. Found here are more than 85,000 clones, 70% to 85% of them singletons; the top ten hold about 25%. Sequenced: peripheral blood. Receptor source: a man aged 60 to 75 with acute or convalescent COVID-19.

This clone was observed once. This chain connects TRBV7-8 to TRBJ1-1, with 7 bases matching TRBD1. After removal of 3 bases from V and 1 base from J, the junction contained 11 bases not matched to a gene. The CDR3 runs 17 residues. Per germline, CDR1 SGHVS and CDR2 FQNEAQ. The CDR3 spells CASSFPQGGTPNTEAFF. CDR3 coding DNA: TGTGCCAGCAGCTTCCCCCAGGGGGGTACCCCGAACACTGAAGCTTTCTTT.

This chain uses TRBV28 with TRBJ1-5; D might be TRBD1 (5 bases). Trimming took 10 bases from V and 3 from J, leaving 19 bases between them. The CDR3 loop spans 15 amino acids. CDR1 is MDHEN, CDR2 SYDVKM, per germline. The CDR3 bases are TGTGCCATCCTCCAACGGGGGGTACTCAATCAGCCCCAGCATTTT. Its protein product is CAILQRGVLNQPQHF.

The chain combines TRBV5-1 with TRBJ2-1, with D perhaps TRBD2 (6 bases). This CDR3 contains 16 residues. The germline gives CDR1 SGHRS, CDR2 YFSETQ. V was clipped by 5 bases and J by 2 bases, with 17 bases between them. The CDR3 nucleotides read TGCGCCAGCAGAGTTTCTAGCGAAGCCCCCTACAATGAGCAGTTCTTC. It is translated as CASRVSSEAPYNEQFF.

The V gene is TRBV21-1, the J gene TRBJ2-7; the table names TRBD1, a call not compared with the DNA. TRBV21-1 is a pseudogene segment. This CDR3 region has 12 residues. The CDR3 DNA is TGTGCCAGCAGCCTTCAGATCTCCGAGCAGTACTTC. Amino acid sequence: CASSLQISEQYF.

The chain joins TRBV19 to TRBJ2-6; TRBD1 might be the D (5 bases). The CDR3 totals 14 residues. Deletions cut 5 bases from V and 0 bases from J, with 5 bases between. Germline V CDR1 and CDR2: LNHDA, SQIVND (reference sequence). CDR3 DNA: TGTGCCAGTAGTGACAGCTCTGGGGCCAACGTCCTGACTTTC. This encodes CASSDSSGANVLTF.

This rearrangement joins TRBV19 to TRBJ2-4; 7 nucleotides agree with TRBD2. V lost 1 base and J lost 0; bases outside the gene matches: 9. Germline-derived CDR1 and CDR2 are LNHDA and SQIVND (reference sequence). The CDR3 consists of 18 residues. The CDR3 loop reads CASSIAAGRGLAKNIQYF. The DNA of the CDR3 is TGTGCCAGTAGTATAGCGGCGGGGAGGGGACTAGCCAAAAACATTCAGTACTTC.

This clone is a singleton in its sample. This chain links TRBV12-3 or TRBV12-4 with TRBJ2-1; TRBD2 is a possible D gene (5 bases). The CDR3 length is 12 residues. The V end lost 3 bases, the J end lost 5 bases, and 5 bases lay between the germline ends. The CDR3 spells CASSLRDNEQFF. Written as DNA, the CDR3 is TGTGCCAGCAGTTTGCGGGACAATGAGCAGTTCTTC.

The chain employs TRBV5-1 and TRBJ1-2; TRBD1 aligns across 8 bases. J was trimmed by 7 bases and V by 0 bases; bases with no gene match: 2. The CDR3 is made up of 13 amino acids. Germline-derived CDR1 and CDR2 are SGHRS and YFSETQ. The CDR3 DNA is TGCGCCAGCAGCTTGGGGACAGGGCGTGGCTACACCTTC. Translating gives CASSLGTGRGYTF.

The CDR3 loop is CASSVSSTGAYPGNTIYF. The CDR3 DNA reads TGTGCCAGCAGCGTATCCTCCACAGGGGCCTACCCTGGAAACACCATATATTTT. The V gene is TRBV9, the J gene TRBJ1-3; 7 bases are shared with TRBD1. V shed 1 base and J 2 bases; nucleotides not matched to a gene: 12. This CDR3 has 18 amino acids. Germline CDR1 and CDR2: SGDLS and YYNGEE.

This sequence joins TRBV18 and TRBJ1-1; 8 bases agree with TRBD1. The CDR3 totals 14 residues. J gave up 5 bases and V 2 bases, and 4 bases lay outside the gene matches. Looked up from germline, CDR1 is KGHSH and CDR2 is LQKENI. The CDR3 spells CASSPETGATEAFF. CDR3 in DNA: TGTGCCAGCTCACCAGAGACAGGGGCTACTGAAGCTTTCTTT.

The rearrangement links TRBV7-2 to TRBJ1-6, with D possibly being TRBD1 (6 bases). V was trimmed by 1 base and J by 6 bases, leaving 13 bases between them. The CDR3 has 16 residues. CDR1 is SGHTA and CDR2 is FQGNSA in the germline V gene. The CDR3 is CASSLDRVVGNSPLHF. The CDR3, as DNA: TGTGCCAGCAGCTTAGACAGGGTTGTAGGTAATTCACCCCTCCACTTT.

This clone was seen a single time. This chain joins TRBV6-5 and TRBJ2-1; 8 nucleotides align to TRBD1. V dropped 2 bases and J dropped 6; count of bases not matched to a gene: 9. Germline V gene sequence: CDR1 MNHEY, CDR2 SVGAGI. The CDR3 spans 16 residues. DNA of the CDR3: TGTGCCAGCAGTTACCCCACCCCAGGGGGCCGCAATGAGCAGTTCTTC. It specifies CASSYPTPGGRNEQFF.

The chain recombines TRBV7-3 with TRBJ2-5, with TRBD1 as a possible D gene (6 bases). Germline V gene sequence: CDR1 SGHTA, CDR2 FQGTGA. This CDR3 contains 16 residues. V was trimmed by 6 bases and J by 0 bases, leaving 17 bases between them. In DNA form, the CDR3 reads TGTGCCAGCAGGTTCCCGGGACACCAACACCAAGAGACCCAGTACTTC. Translated: CASRFPGHQHQETQYF. The full variable domain, with the rest looked up from reference TRBV7-3 and TRBJ2-5, is GAGVSQTPSNKVTEKGKYVELRCDPISGHTALYWYRQSLGQGPEFLIYFQGTGAADDSGLPNDRFFAVRPEGSVSTLKIQRTERGDSAVYLCASRFPGHQHQETQYFGPGTRLLVL.

The rearrangement joins TRBV9 to TRBJ2-6; perhaps TRBD2 as D (5 bases). Per the germline V gene, CDR1 is SGDLS and CDR2 is YYNGEE. Trimming stripped 7 bases from V and 16 bases from J, with 15 bases between. This CDR3 is 11 amino acids long. In DNA form, the CDR3 reads TGTGCCAGCGCGAACCCCGGGGATCTGACTTTC. Translating it yields CASANPGDLTF. The full variable domain, with the rest looked up from reference TRBV9 and TRBJ2-6, is DSGVTQTPKHLITATGQRVTLRCSPRSGDLSVYWYQQSLDQGLQFLIQYYNGEERAKGNILERFSAQQFPDLHSELNLSSLELGDSALYFCASANPGDLTFGAGSRLTVL.

The chain joins TRBV6-7 to TRBJ2-2; 8 bases line up with TRBD1. TRBV6-7 is labeled an ORF, and its function is uncertain. This CDR3 is 16 amino acids long. J gave up 1 base and V 6 bases, and 7 bases lay outside the gene matches. DNA of the CDR3: TGTGCCAGCAGATATCCCGGACAGGGGAACACCGGGGAGCTGTTTTTT. Its protein product is CASRYPGQGNTGELFF.

V and J are TRBV7-9 and TRBJ2-1; TRBD2 matches at 7 bases. V gave up 8 bases and J gave up 6 bases; unmatched junction bases: 10. Germline V gene data show CDR1 as SEHNR and CDR2 as FQNEAQ (reference sequence). The CDR3 consists of 14 residues. The CDR3 is CASSRRGGSNEQFF. The CDR3 nucleotides read TGTGCCAGCTCACGGAGGGGCGGGAGCAATGAGCAGTTCTTC.

This chain connects TRBV5-1 to TRBJ2-3; tentative D call: TRBD1 (6 bases). The CDR3 loop spans 14 amino acids. The germline V gene has CDR1 SGHRS and CDR2 YFSETQ. V lost 4 bases and J lost 3, with 12 bases in between. In nucleotides, the CDR3 is TGCGCCAGCAGCCTCCGGGACACAACAGATACGCAGTATTTT. Translated: CASSLRDTTDTQYF.

This clone was recorded once. The CDR3 region is CASSSKTGGSSPLHF. CDR3 bases: TGTGCCAGCAGCTCCAAGACAGGGGGAAGTTCACCCCTCCACTTT. V usage is TRBV7-9 and J usage is TRBJ1-6; 9 nucleotides agree with TRBD1. Germline values: CDR1 SEHNR, CDR2 FQNEAQ (reference sequence). V shed 4 bases, J shed 9 bases, and the junction held 7 bases outside the gene matches. The CDR3 totals 15 residues.